The text below deals with one T cell receptor (beta chain). The antigen remains unidentified. The CDR3 has 15 amino acids. The trim removed 8 bases at V and 3 bases at J, leaving 7 bases unmatched. Germline lookup yields CDR1 SQVTM and CDR2 ANQGSEA. Profiling relied on immunoSEQ multiplex PCR, and the TCRdb table lists in-frame clones only, not all of them. The profile shows about 49,000 clones, 85% of them singletons. Enrollment shut out patients with autoimmune disease history or systemic immunosuppression. The sampling schedule covered blood at baseline, cycle 4 day 1, and cycle 7 day 1. This record comes from a study of OX40 agonist ivuxolimab in advanced cancers. General study points: Compared with others, partial responders at 0.1-3.0 mg/kg displayed clonal expansion among the lowest. The mean number of expanded clones was higher in CD8+ T cells than in CD4+.

This sample comprised CD4+ or CD8+ T cells sorted from blood, obtained in a trial of the OX40 agonist ivuxolimab. The receptor comes from an adult with an advanced solid tumor such as melanoma, head and neck, liver or kidney cancer. This sequence joins TRBV29-1 and TRBJ2-2; 12 bases fit TRBD2. The CDR3 sequence: CSIRTSGVDTGELFF. The CDR3 DNA is TGCAGCATAAGGACTAGCGGGGTAGACACCGGGGAGCTGTTTTTT.